These 24 T cell receptor beta chains share one sample of origin, sequenced in a study of cytomegalovirus exposure and HLA in healthy donors. Profiling relied on immunoSEQ multiplex PCR, and the TCRdb table lists in-frame clones only, not all of them. The sample consists of 76,000 or so clones, 94% of them appearing once. Sequenced input: PBMCs. The receptors come from a woman in her late teens or twenties in good health and CMV-seronegative.

The chain carries TRBV7-9 and TRBJ2-6; weak D call: TRBD1 (5 bases). The CDR3 contains 17 residues. V lost 0 bases to trimming and J lost 0 bases, with 9 bases between them. The germline V gene has CDR1 SEHNR and CDR2 FQNEAQ (reference sequence). CDR3 sequence (DNA): TGTGCCAGCAGCTTAGCAGGGGTGGACTCTGGGGCCAACGTCCTGACTTTC. It codes for CASSLAGVDSGANVLTF.

The V and J genes are TRBV28 and TRBJ1-5; 9 nucleotides line up with TRBD1. V lost 6 bases, J lost 1 base, and 4 bases stayed unmatched. Germline values: CDR1 MDHEN, CDR2 SYDVKM. The CDR3 has 15 amino acids. Here the CDR3 DNA reads TGTGCCAGCAGACGACAGGGGGGCAGCAATCAGCCCCAGCATTTT. It encodes CASRRQGGSNQPQHF. Supplemented by reference TRBV28 and TRBJ1-5, the full variable domain reads DVKVTQSSRYLVKRTGEKVFLECVQDMDHENMFWYRQDPGLGLRLIYFSYDVKMKEKGDIPEGYSVSREKKERFSLILESASTNQTSMYLCASRRQGGSNQPQHFGDGTRLSIL.

This sequence joins TRBV19 and TRBJ2-7; D not resolved. The CDR3 has 14 residues. V lost 7 bases, J lost 0 bases, and 13 bases lay in between. CDR1 is LNHDA and CDR2 is SQIVND in the germline V gene (reference sequence). CDR3 sequence: CASKSAFDSYEQYF. In DNA form, the CDR3 reads TGTGCCAGTAAGTCTGCGTTTGACTCCTACGAGCAGTACTTC. Drawing the rest from reference TRBV19 and TRBJ2-7, the complete variable domain is DGGITQSPKYLFRKEGQNVTLSCEQNLNHDAMYWYRQDPGQGLRLIYYSQIVNDFQKGDIAEGYSVSREKKESFPLTVTSAQKNPTAFYLCASKSAFDSYEQYFGPGTRLTVT.

J is TRBJ2-5 and V is TRBV5-6; 7 bases fit TRBD1. This CDR3 contains 13 residues. Germline CDR1 and CDR2: SGHDT and YYEEEE. J was trimmed by 1 base and V by 4 bases; bases with no gene match: 1. The CDR3 region has the DNA TGTGCCAGCAGCGGGGACAGCCAAGAGACCCAGTACTTC. This translates into CASSGDSQETQYF.

V and J are TRBV11-2 and TRBJ2-1; 11 bases match TRBD2. This CDR3 comprises 20 residues. Germline V gives CDR1 SGHAT, CDR2 FQNNGV. The trim removed 0 bases at V and 1 base at J, leaving 11 bases unmatched. CDR3 sequence: CASSLDGLAGGPSSYNEQFF. The DNA of the CDR3 is TGTGCCAGCAGCTTAGATGGGTTAGCGGGAGGGCCCTCGTCCTACAATGAGCAGTTCTTC.

The chain uses TRBV11-2 and TRBJ2-7; D is unclear. Germline V gene lookup returns CDR1 SGHAT and CDR2 FQNNGV. This CDR3 spans 12 amino acids. The germline V and J ends were trimmed by 0 bases and 3 bases, with 3 bases remaining between them. The chain's CDR3 is CASSLDGYEQYF. In nucleotides, the CDR3 is TGTGCCAGCAGCTTAGACGGCTACGAGCAGTACTTC.

The gene calls are TRBV27 and TRBJ2-7, with TRBD1 matching over 7 bases. Trimming cost V 10 bases and J 6 bases; bases outside gene matches: 12. Germline CDR1 reads MNHEY; CDR2 reads SMNVEV (reference sequence). The CDR3 has 13 amino acids. CDR3 loop: CATSPRGHGEQYF. As DNA, the CDR3 is TGTGCCACTTCCCCTAGGGGGCATGGCGAGCAGTACTTC.

The chain employs TRBV5-1 and TRBJ1-2; D remains unclear. Per the germline V gene, CDR1 is SGHRS and CDR2 is YFSETQ. The CDR3 is made up of 15 amino acids. V lost 4 bases and J lost 0, with 13 bases in between. This CDR3 is CASSITGSANYGYTF. The CDR3 DNA sequence: TGCGCCAGCAGCATAACCGGGTCCGCTAACTATGGCTACACCTTC.

Concerning this clone itself: The identical CDR3 is also encoded by other nucleotide sequences in the sample. The chain has TRBV6-1 and TRBJ2-7, with a weak D call TRBD1 (5 bases). There are 12 residues in the CDR3. Germline V gene data show CDR1 as MNHNS and CDR2 as SASEGT. V lost 4 bases and J 3 bases, leaving 7 bases between the germline ends. The CDR3 region is CASSGDSYEQYF. The CDR3 coding sequence is TGTGCCAGCAGTGGAGACAGCTACGAGCAGTACTTC.

On this clone itself: The junction departs from the called germline gene at one end, perhaps through a read error. This chain joins TRBV5-8 and TRBJ1-1; 9 nucleotides align to TRBD1. This CDR3 is built from 15 residues. The germline V gene encodes CDR1 SGHTS and CDR2 YDEGEE. The CDR3 protein is CASSFSPFADRGTSF. Here the CDR3 DNA reads TGTGCCAGCAGCTTTAGTCCCTTTGCGGACAGGGGCACTTCCTTT.

This rearrangement joins TRBV19 to TRBJ1-2, with 10 bases fitting TRBD1. The J segment lost 7 bases and the V segment lost 0 bases, leaving 8 bases of the junction unmatched. The CDR3 extends over 16 amino acids. CDR1 and CDR2 from the germline V gene are LNHDA and SQIVND (reference sequence). The CDR3 bases are TGTGCCAGTAGTATAGACCCTGACAGGGGGCGCGTTGGCTACACCTTC. Amino acids: CASSIDPDRGRVGYTF.

The chain is built from TRBV5-4 and TRBJ2-6; D perhaps matches TRBD1 (5 bases). V dropped 0 bases and J dropped 1 base, with 8 bases sitting between them. The V gene's germline CDR1 is SGHNT and CDR2 YYREEE (reference sequence). The CDR3 totals 16 residues. The CDR3 here is CASSLVGVSGANVLTF. For the CDR3, the DNA is TGTGCCAGCAGCTTGGTAGGGGTTTCTGGGGCCAACGTCCTGACTTTC.

The chain links TRBV30 to TRBJ2-5; 8 bases match TRBD2. Trimming removed 0 bases from V and 1 base from J; junction bases left unmatched: 4. Germline V lookup: CDR1 GTSNPN, CDR2 SVGIG (reference sequence). This CDR3 contains 15 residues. CDR3 in amino acids: CAWSVGGGPQETQYF. The CDR3 bases are TGTGCCTGGAGTGTAGGCGGGGGGCCCCAAGAGACCCAGTACTTC. Full variable domain (outside the CDR3, taken from reference TRBV30 and TRBJ2-5): SQTIHQWPATLVQPVGSPLSLECTVEGTSNPNLYWYRQAAGRGLQLLFYSVGIGQISSEVPQNLSASRPQDRQFILSSKKLLLSDSGFYLCAWSVGGGPQETQYFGPGTRLLVL.

The V and J genes are TRBV4-1 and TRBJ1-5, with 8 bases lining up with TRBD1. The CDR3 consists of 16 residues. The germline V gene encodes CDR1 MGHRA and CDR2 YSYEKL. V shed 5 bases, J shed 0 bases, and the junction held 6 bases outside the gene matches. For the CDR3, the DNA is TGCGCCAGCAGCATCCGACAGGGGTATAGCAATCAGCCCCAGCATTTT. Translated: CASSIRQGYSNQPQHF.

V gene TRBV2 combines with J gene TRBJ1-2; TRBD1 aligns across 10 bases. CDR1 and CDR2 from the germline V gene are SNHLY and FYNNEI. Trimming at V came to 4 bases and at J to 4 bases, leaving 6 bases not matched to a gene. The CDR3 extends over 15 amino acids. The CDR3 is CASSVLTGGPYGYTF. In nucleotides, the CDR3 is TGTGCCAGCAGTGTCCTGACAGGGGGCCCCTATGGCTACACCTTC.

The V call is TRBV4-1, the J call TRBJ1-2, with 7 bases fitting TRBD1. V shed 0 bases and J 2 bases; nucleotides not matched to a gene: 6. Germline values: CDR1 MGHRA, CDR2 YSYEKL. The CDR3 is made up of 16 amino acids. Here the CDR3 reads CASSQDGQGQNYGYTF. DNA of the CDR3: TGCGCCAGCAGCCAAGACGGGCAGGGACAGAACTATGGCTACACCTTC.

The V gene is TRBV10-3, the J gene TRBJ2-1; 10 nucleotides agree with TRBD1. Unmatched junction bases numbered 4, after V lost 4 bases and J lost 7 bases. The CDR3 is 14 residues long. Germline assignment: CDR1 ENHRY and CDR2 SYGVKD. The CDR3 here is CAISGQGARNEQFF. CDR3 sequence (DNA): TGTGCCATCAGTGGACAGGGGGCTCGTAATGAGCAGTTCTTC.

The rearrangement links TRBV5-1 to TRBJ2-2; 8 bases are a match to TRBD1. Trimming took 4 bases from V and 2 from J; bases not matched to a gene: 4. Germline V lookup: CDR1 SGHRS, CDR2 YFSETQ. The CDR3 loop spans 15 amino acids. Here the CDR3 reads CASSRDRFNTGELFF. The CDR3 region has the DNA TGCGCCAGCAGCCGGGACAGGTTCAACACCGGGGAGCTGTTTTTT.

The chain has TRBV6-1 and TRBJ1-2, with unresolved D. V lost 6 bases to trimming and J lost 5 bases, with 13 bases between them. The germline V gene encodes CDR1 MNHNS and CDR2 SASEGT. This CDR3 has 13 residues. The CDR3 loop is CASSDPGGYGYTF. In DNA, the CDR3 is TGTGCCAGCAGCGATCCAGGAGGATATGGCTACACCTTC.

This chain joins TRBV2 and TRBJ1-4, with D maybe TRBD1 (5 bases). Germline V gene lookup returns CDR1 SNHLY and CDR2 FYNNEI. V dropped 6 bases and J dropped 1 base, with 27 bases sitting between them. The CDR3 spans 20 residues. CDR3 in amino acids: CASSPRRVQGGEGTNEKLFF. In DNA form, the CDR3 reads TGTGCCAGCAGCCCCCGGCGGGTCCAGGGCGGGGAAGGAACTAATGAAAAACTGTTTTTT.

The rearrangement links TRBV30 to TRBJ2-1; 12 bases line up with TRBD2. This CDR3 region has 17 residues. Germline trimming cut 2 bases from V and 7 bases from J; bases unmatched to any gene: 12. Germline values: CDR1 GTSNPN, CDR2 SVGIG (reference sequence). In DNA form, the CDR3 reads TGTGCCTGGAGTCCCCGTGGGCTAGCGGGGGGGCCTAATGAGCAGTTCTTC. Protein sequence: CAWSPRGLAGGPNEQFF.

This chain links TRBV7-9 with TRBJ1-2, with 7 bases matching TRBD1. The CDR3 sequence is 16 residues long. V dropped 0 bases and J dropped 4; count of bases not matched to a gene: 8. The germline CDR1 and CDR2 sequences are SEHNR and FQNEAQ (reference sequence). The CDR3 region has the DNA TGTGCCAGCAGCTTAGCGGGAACAGGGGCAGGCTATGGCTACACCTTC. Encoded protein: CASSLAGTGAGYGYTF.

The gene calls are TRBV6-4 and TRBJ2-3; tentatively, D is TRBD2 (6 bases). Germline V CDR1 and CDR2: MRHNA, SNTAGT. The CDR3 is 15 amino acids. Between the trimmed V and J ends, which lost 3 bases and 0 bases, there was a span of 10 bases. The CDR3 reads CASSEIAASTDTQYF. The CDR3 DNA is TGTGCCAGCAGTGAGATAGCGGCTAGCACAGATACGCAGTATTTT.

This clone was observed a single time. The genes are TRBV28 and TRBJ2-1; 9 bases line up with TRBD2. CDR1 and CDR2 from the germline V gene are MDHEN and SYDVKM. There are 15 residues in the CDR3. The V and J ends lost 2 bases and 3 bases, in that order; junction bases with no gene match: 2. DNA for the CDR3: TGTGCCAGCAGTTTAGGGACTAGCTTCTACAATGAGCAGTTCTTC. This gives the protein CASSLGTSFYNEQFF.